This T cell receptor beta chain appears in the sequencing data of a study of T cell responses to AZD1222 COVID-19 vaccine. J was trimmed by 7 bases and V by 0 bases; bases with no gene match: 8. This CDR3 comprises 16 residues. CDR1 is LNHNV and CDR2 is YYDKDF in the germline V gene (reference sequence). The data were produced by immunoSEQ multiplex PCR, yet TCRdb's version contains in-frame clones alone and is incomplete. Here the sample spans 160,000 or so clones, approximately 94% being singletons. The sample consisted of peripheral blood, taken on day 0 of AZD1222 vaccination. The chain combines TRBV15 with TRBJ1-4, with TRBD1 matching over 7 bases. This sequence originates from an adult in good health. The CDR3 protein is CATSRDGRGRVEKLFF. CDR3 DNA: TGTGCCACCAGCAGAGATGGGAGGGGGCGAGTTGAAAAACTGTTTTTT.